This TCR beta chain was sequenced in a study of human T cells and chemical hapten exposure. Germline V gene data show CDR1 as MNHEY and CDR2 as SVGAGI. V was clipped by 6 bases and J by 5 bases, with 16 bases between them. The CDR3 runs to 15 residues. TCRdb reanalysed the RACE reads using MiXCR and keeps one entry per CDR3 protein. The sample lists more than 250,000 distinct CDR3 sequences, 7.5% to 9% seen once, with roughly 1.2% in the top ten. Time point given: pre-sensitization, week 0. This sample's treatment: therapeutic diphenylcyclopropenone sensitization with weekly scalp DPC. This rearrangement joins TRBV6-5 to TRBJ2-2; D is perhaps TRBD1 or TRBD2 (5 bases each). This sequence originates from a man between 18 and 29 years old with alopecia areata. Some clones in this sample may be carry-over from other donors' samples. The material was whole blood, obtained in connection with sensitization to the hapten diphenylcyclopropenone (DPC). This chain's CDR3 is CASSPFQGPTGELFF. The DNA of the CDR3 is TGTGCCAGCAGCCCTTTTCAGGGACCAACCGGGGAGCTGTTTTTT.